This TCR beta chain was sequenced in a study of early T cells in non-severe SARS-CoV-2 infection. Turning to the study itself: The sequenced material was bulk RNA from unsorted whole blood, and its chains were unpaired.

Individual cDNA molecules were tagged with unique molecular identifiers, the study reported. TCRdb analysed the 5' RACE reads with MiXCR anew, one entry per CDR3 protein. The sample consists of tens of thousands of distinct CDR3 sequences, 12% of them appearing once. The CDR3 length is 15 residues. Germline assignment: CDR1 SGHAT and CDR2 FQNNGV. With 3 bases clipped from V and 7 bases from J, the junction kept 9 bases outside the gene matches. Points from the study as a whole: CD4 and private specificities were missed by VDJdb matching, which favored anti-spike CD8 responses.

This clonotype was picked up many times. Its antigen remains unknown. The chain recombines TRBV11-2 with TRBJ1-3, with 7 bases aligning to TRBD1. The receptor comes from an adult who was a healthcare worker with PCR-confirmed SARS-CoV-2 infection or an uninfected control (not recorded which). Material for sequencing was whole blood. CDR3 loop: CASSFTGTADNTIYF. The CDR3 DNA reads TGTGCCAGCAGCTTTACCGGGACAGCGGATAACACCATATATTTT.